The entry below describes one T cell receptor (beta chain). Its specificity is unknown. The sample originates from a study of cytomegalovirus exposure and HLA in healthy donors. Between the trimmed V and J ends, which lost 7 bases and 4 bases, there was a span of 13 bases. This CDR3 is 13 amino acids long. Germline assignment: CDR1 MNHNS and CDR2 SASEGT. The PCR made use of 60 Vbeta and 13 Jbeta primers. Assay used: immunoSEQ multiplex PCR; TCRdb lists only in-frame clones, some missing. The table lists about 70,000 clones, around 68% of them singletons. Notes on the study in general: In a later analysis, parvovirus B19, influenza, CMV and Epstein-Barr virus appeared linked to several top co-occurrence clusters. With later analysis, a missense DCLRE1C variant became linked to TCR beta V- and J-gene trimming. Most CMV-associated TCR beta chains were later found to appear HLA-restricted. For presence/absence analyses, sequencing depth was assumed to be roughly uniform across donors.

Sequenced material: PBMCs. The receptor's source is a woman aged 30 to 39 in good health and CMV-seronegative. The rearrangement uses TRBV6-1 and TRBJ1-1; a possible D gene is TRBD1 (6 bases). The CDR3 DNA sequence: TGTGCCAGCACCGAAACAGGGACCACTGAAGCTTTCTTT. It yields the protein CASTETGTTEAFF.